The 26 T cell receptor beta chains in this list originate from one sample, sequenced in a study of response to subunit inactivated influenza vaccine. TCRdb re-called the RT-PCR reads through MiXCR, storing one row per CDR3 protein. The sample lists over 400,000 distinct CDR3 sequences, roughly 13% seen once, with about an eighth in the top ten. Specimen: PBMCs from blood, collected 45 days after vaccination. Receptor source: a man aged 50-59 years who received an inactivated influenza vaccine.

The rearrangement joins TRBV7-8 to TRBJ2-7; 8 nucleotides match TRBD2. The CDR3 loop spans 15 amino acids. V was clipped by 5 bases and J by 3 bases; unmatched bases: 9. Per germline, CDR1 SGHVS and CDR2 FQNEAQ. DNA of the CDR3: TGTGCCAGCAGCCAAGTGCGGGAGGCGAACTACGAGCAGTACTTC. Its protein is CASSQVREANYEQYF.

This clonotype was observed a handful of times. The chain is built from TRBV6-2 or TRBV6-3 and TRBJ2-5, with TRBD2 matching over 8 bases. Germline-derived CDR1 and CDR2 are MNHEY and SVGEGT. The CDR3 consists of 14 residues. The J segment lost 7 bases and the V segment lost 5 bases, leaving 9 bases of the junction unmatched. CDR3 amino acids: CASSRSAGEATQYF. The CDR3 bases are TGTGCCAGCAGTAGATCAGCGGGGGAAGCGACCCAGTACTTC.

The chain couples TRBV28 to TRBJ2-3; D is tentatively TRBD1 or TRBD2 (6 bases each). V lost 5 bases, J lost 9 bases, and 12 bases lay in between. Germline lookup yields CDR1 MDHEN and CDR2 SYDVKM. CDR3 size: 12 residues. The CDR3 bases are TGTGCCAGCAGTATCCGGGGGCGGACGCAGTATTTT. The encoded protein is CASSIRGRTQYF.

The chain joins TRBV9 to TRBJ2-1; D call uncertain. Germline V CDR1 and CDR2: SGDLS, YYNGEE. V lost 3 bases and J lost 0, with 10 bases in between. The CDR3 totals 15 residues. DNA for the CDR3: TGTGCCAGCAGCGCGGACGGAGCCTCCTACAATGAGCAGTTCTTC. This encodes CASSADGASYNEQFF.

This clonotype was counted many times. V gene TRBV28 combines with J gene TRBJ2-3, with D hard to call. There are 12 residues in the CDR3. V shed 2 bases and J shed 5 bases, with 5 bases lying between them. Germline CDR1 and CDR2: MDHEN and SYDVKM. CDR3 sequence (DNA): TGTGCCAGCAGTTTAGCCTTAGATACGCAGTATTTT. Protein: CASSLALDTQYF.

In its sample, this clonotype was seen a few times. This sequence joins TRBV4-2 and TRBJ1-1, with a possible D match to TRBD1 (6 bases). There are 13 residues in the CDR3. The germline V gene encodes CDR1 LGHNA and CDR2 YNFKEQ. V lost 2 bases, J lost 7 bases, and 11 bases lay in between. DNA of the CDR3: TGTGCCAGCAGCCAACCCGACAGGATTGAAGCTTTCTTT. It yields the protein CASSQPDRIEAFF.

The V gene is TRBV7-3, the J gene TRBJ2-7; TRBD2 matches at 11 bases. J lost 1 base, V lost 0 bases, and 5 bases had no gene match. CDR3 length: 17 amino acids. Germline CDR1 and CDR2: SGHTA and FQGTGA. CDR3 DNA: TGTGCCAGCAGCTTAACGGGACTAGCGGATATATCCTACGAGCAGTACTTC. Its protein is CASSLTGLADISYEQYF.

This clonotype was picked up one time. This chain connects TRBV7-8 to TRBJ1-6; TRBD1 matches 12 bases. This CDR3 region has 16 residues. V lost 5 bases, J lost 7 bases, and 6 bases stayed unmatched. Germline CDR1 SGHVS, CDR2 FQNEAQ. The CDR3 spells CASSPRDRGRNSPLHF. As DNA, the CDR3 is TGTGCCAGCAGCCCCCGGGACAGGGGGCGGAATTCACCCCTCCACTTT.

The chain is built from TRBV20-1 and TRBJ2-3; D uncertain. Germline assignment: CDR1 DFQATT and CDR2 SNEGSKA (reference sequence). The ends were cut back, 3 bases at V and 5 bases at J, with 15 bases in the middle. This CDR3 is 14 amino acids long. CDR3 nucleotides: TGCAGTGCTAGGTTCTTTGTTCCGGTAGATACGCAGTATTTT. It encodes CSARFFVPVDTQYF.

This clonotype was seen only a few times. This clone may be a read error of a much larger clone one base away. The V call is TRBV20-1, the J call TRBJ2-3, with TRBD2 identical over 9 bases. The CDR3 is made up of 15 amino acids. Germline-derived CDR1 and CDR2 are DFQATT and SNEGSKA (reference sequence). J was trimmed by 1 base and V by 0 bases; bases with no gene match: 2. The CDR3 bases are TGCAGTGCTAGAGATCCTAGCGGGGGCACAGATACGCAGTATTTT. This encodes CSARDPSGGTDTQYF.

This clonotype has just a few counts. The genes are TRBV6-5 and TRBJ1-2, with D possibly being TRBD1 (6 bases). V dropped 4 bases and J dropped 5 bases, with 23 bases sitting between them. Germline-derived CDR1 and CDR2 are MNHEY and SVGAGI. The CDR3 has 17 amino acids. CDR3 region: CASSFPPRAGGGYGYTF. DNA for the CDR3: TGTGCCAGCAGTTTCCCCCCCAGGGCGGGGGGCGGATATGGCTACACCTTC.

The sample holds a few counts of this clonotype. The chain recombines TRBV6-1 with TRBJ2-7, with 10 bases lining up with TRBD2. The CDR3 contains 13 residues. The V and J ends lost 6 bases and 2 bases, in that order; junction bases with no gene match: 1. Germline V lookup: CDR1 MNHNS, CDR2 SASEGT. CDR3 bases: TGTGCCAGCAGACTAGCGGGGACCTACGAGCAGTACTTC. Protein sequence: CASRLAGTYEQYF.

The sample holds many counts of this clonotype. V is TRBV10-3 and J is TRBJ2-7, with a tentative D call TRBD2 (5 bases). V was shortened by 0 bases and J by 5 bases, with 5 bases between the two germline ends. CDR1 ENHRY and CDR2 SYGVKD come from the germline V gene. The CDR3 consists of 12 residues. The CDR3 is CAISESRDEQYF. The DNA for the CDR3 is TGTGCCATCAGTGAGTCGAGGGACGAGCAGTACTTC.

The chain uses TRBV5-5 and TRBJ1-1; the D is unclear. V was trimmed by 0 bases and J by 6 bases, leaving 12 bases between them. Per germline, CDR1 SGHKS and CDR2 YYEKEE (reference sequence). The CDR3 covers 14 residues. The CDR3 loop is CASSLGGGRSEAFF. CDR3 nucleotide sequence: TGTGCCAGCAGCTTGGGGGGAGGGAGATCTGAAGCTTTCTTT. The full variable domain, rest sourced from reference TRBV5-5 and TRBJ1-1, is DAGVTQSPTHLIKTRGQQVTLRCSPISGHKSVSWYQQVLGQGPQFIFQYYEKEERGRGNFPDRFSARQFPNYSSELNVNALLLGDSALYLCASSLGGGRSEAFFGQGTRLTVV.

This clonotype was seen more than once but under ten times. V and J are TRBV7-9 and TRBJ2-5, with TRBD2 matching 8 bases. V was pared by 5 bases and J by 2 bases, with 10 bases of the junction left unmatched. CDR1 and CDR2 from the germline V gene are SEHNR and FQNEAQ (reference sequence). The CDR3 has 16 amino acids. In DNA, the CDR3 is TGTGCCAGCAGCCCCCTGACTAGCGCGATTCAAGAGACCCAGTACTTC. Its protein product is CASSPLTSAIQETQYF.

The chain uses TRBV2 and TRBJ2-7; perhaps TRBD1 as D (5 bases). Germline V CDR1 and CDR2: SNHLY, FYNNEI. Trimming shortened V by 3 bases and J by 3 bases, and 12 bases separated the two germline ends. This CDR3 has 14 residues. CDR3 DNA sequence: TGTGCCAGCAGTGACCCCCGACAGTACTACGAGCAGTACTTC. It encodes CASSDPRQYYEQYF.

This clonotype was picked up a small number of times. The rearrangement uses TRBV2 and TRBJ2-1; 8 nucleotides agree with TRBD1. The CDR3 runs 12 residues. V dropped 8 bases and J dropped 4; count of bases not matched to a gene: 1. Germline V gene data show CDR1 as SNHLY and CDR2 as FYNNEI. CDR3 in DNA: TGTGCCAGCGGGGACAGGTACAATGAGCAGTTCTTC. This codes for CASGDRYNEQFF.

The V and J genes are TRBV12-3 or TRBV12-4 and TRBJ2-5, with TRBD1 matching 8 bases. V lost 5 bases and J lost 5; bases outside the gene matches: 7. There are 14 residues in the CDR3. The CDR3 sequence: CASSQGANGETQYF. The CDR3 coding sequence is TGTGCCAGCAGTCAGGGGGCGAATGGGGAGACCCAGTACTTC.

As regards this clonotype: One end of the junction does not line up with germline, which may come from a read error. This chain uses TRBV12-3 or TRBV12-4 with TRBJ2-1; 8 bases fit TRBD2. CDR3 length: 19 residues. Here the CDR3 DNA reads TGTACCAGCAGTTGTGTGCCTGTCGGCGGGAGGATACCCTACAATGAGCAGTTCTTC. Residues: CTSSCVPVGGRIPYNEQFF.

The chain employs TRBV6-2 or TRBV6-3 and TRBJ1-3; D gene uncertain. V was pared by 6 bases and J by 1 base, with 10 bases between. The CDR3 extends over 14 amino acids. CDR1 and CDR2 from the germline V gene are MNHEY and SVGEGT. The CDR3 here is CASSLIGSGNTIYF. DNA of the CDR3: TGTGCCAGCAGCCTAATTGGATCTGGAAACACCATATATTTT.

In its sample, this clonotype was seen a few times. The rearrangement uses TRBV4-1 and TRBJ1-2; TRBD1 matches at 7 bases. The CDR3 is 17 residues long. V shed 0 bases, J shed 5 bases, and the junction held 12 bases outside the gene matches. CDR1 MGHRA and CDR2 YSYEKL come from the germline V gene. This CDR3 is CASSQEFPTDRDYGYTF. In nucleotides, the CDR3 is TGCGCCAGCAGCCAAGAATTCCCGACAGACAGGGATTATGGCTACACCTTC.

V is TRBV29-1 and J is TRBJ2-1; D call uncertain. The CDR3 totals 13 residues. Germline assignment: CDR1 SQVTM and CDR2 ANQGSEA. Trimming took off 0 bases at V and 4 bases at J, with 7 bases between the two ends. CDR3 DNA: TGCAGCGTTGAAGATCGGCGGTACAATGAGCAGTTCTTC. Its translation is CSVEDRRYNEQFF.

Many counts were recorded for this clonotype. CDR3 loop: CASSFQWGSNQPQHF. Written as DNA, the CDR3 is TGTGCCAGCAGTTTTCAGTGGGGTAGCAATCAGCCCCAGCATTTT. The J gene is TRBJ1-5, the V gene TRBV12-3 or TRBV12-4; D is unclear. There are 15 residues in the CDR3. The V end was cut by 3 bases, the J end by 0 bases, with 9 bases between.

This clonotype was counted at least ten times. The chain recombines TRBV12-3 or TRBV12-4 with TRBJ2-4; 12 bases match TRBD1. The CDR3 is 15 amino acids. With V trimmed by 5 bases and J by 8 bases, 7 bases remained unmatched. The CDR3 region has the DNA TGTGCCAGCAGTCAATTGGGGACAGGGGGCTACATTCAGTACTTC. This encodes CASSQLGTGGYIQYF.

This clonotype was observed a handful of times. The chain recombines TRBV12-3 or TRBV12-4 with TRBJ1-5; D is possibly TRBD1 (5 bases). The CDR3 totals 14 residues. V dropped 6 bases and J dropped 6 bases, with 15 bases sitting between them. This CDR3 reads CASRGVPVGQPQHF. Here the CDR3 DNA reads TGTGCCAGCAGGGGGGTTCCGGTGGGTCAGCCCCAGCATTTT.

In its sample, this clonotype was seen a few times. The rearrangement uses TRBV12-3 or TRBV12-4 and TRBJ1-2; TRBD1 matches at 9 bases. Trimming removed 4 bases from V and 0 bases from J; junction bases left unmatched: 9. The length of the CDR3 is 17 residues. In DNA, the CDR3 is TGTGCCAGCAGTTCGGACAGGGGACTCTCACCTAACTATGGCTACACCTTC. This gives the protein CASSSDRGLSPNYGYTF.